Below are 3 T cell receptor beta chains sequenced from a single sample in a study of T cell changes during pregnancy in multiple sclerosis. Generated by immunoSEQ multiplex PCR, the TCRdb table keeps only in-frame clones and is missing some. This table holds around 100,000 clones, about 91% found once. The material was peripheral blood, obtained in the second trimester of pregnancy. These receptors all come from a female donor with multiple sclerosis, enrolled in a pregnancy study.

This chain links TRBV1 with TRBJ2-1; the D call in the table, TRBD2, was not verified against the DNA. TRBV1 has pseudogene status. The CDR3 length is 17 residues. CDR3 sequence (DNA): TGCACCAGCAGCCAAGCTTCTGGCGGGAGTAAAAAGGATGAGCAGTTCTTC. This gives the protein CTSSQASGGSKKDEQFF.

This clone was counted between two and nine times. The gene calls are TRBV7-9 and TRBJ2-3, with D possibly TRBD1 on 5 matching bases. This CDR3 contains 16 residues. CDR1 is SEHNR, CDR2 FQNEAQ, per germline (reference sequence). V was cut by 1 base and J by 8 bases, with 19 bases left in between. CDR3 loop: CASSLGPLTAPGTQYF. In DNA, the CDR3 is TGTGCCAGCAGCTTAGGCCCCCTGACAGCGCCCGGTACGCAGTATTTT.

The CDR3 DNA reads as TGTGCCAGCAGCTTAGCGTTGGGGACAGGGGGACCCCTTTCCTACGAGCAGTACTTC. Translating it yields CASSLALGTGGPLSYEQYF. V and J are TRBV7-2 and TRBJ2-7; 11 bases match TRBD1. Germline loops: CDR1 SGHTA, CDR2 FQGNSA. After removal of 0 bases from V and 1 base from J, the junction contained 11 bases not matched to a gene. The CDR3 spans 19 residues.